This T cell receptor (beta chain) was captured in a study of blood T cell repertoires in COVID-19 (TCRdb year 2020). As for the study more broadly: Collaborator samples came from the United States, Italy and Spain and covered acute and convalescent phases of COVID-19. The samples were drawn from two sources: the first 160 participants of the ongoing ImmuneRACE study, and 1,254 subjects contributed by 6 global collaborators. Where available, HLA class I and class II types were obtained from metadata supplied by the sample provider rather than from assay-based typing. Deeply sampled blood TCRbeta repertoires from subjects exposed to, actively infected with, or recovered from COVID-19 were included in the dataset. Nearly every sample came with metadata listing a de-identified subject ID, COVID-19 status, age in years and sex. The repertoires were released in a freely available public database intended as a resource for research on the immune response to SARS-CoV-2. The prospective study material was composed of cDNA or gDNA derived from T cells, B-cell-depleted T cells, or PBMCs. What the authors observed across the whole study: Clinical and demographic metadata were provided uncurated, with the amount varying by source and participant.

Collaborating institutions collected whole blood in K2EDTA tubes following their own protocols. For TCRbeta analysis, collaborators shipped samples as frozen whole blood, isolated PBMCs, or DNA extracted from either of those sample types. With respect to this clone: No antigen is known for it. No clone much larger than this one lies a single base away; base qualities are absent.

TCRbeta CDR3 regions were amplified from genomic DNA by means of the immunoSEQ Assay, a bias-controlled multiplex PCR. Per the original workflow: The number of nucleated cells in each sample was estimated from the amplification of reference gene primers within the assay. Sequence reads were collapsed and filtered to measure the absolute abundance of every unique TCRbeta CDR3 rearrangement. For each sample, productive Simpson clonality was calculated by taking the square root of Simpson's diversity index across productive rearrangements. TCRdb holds this immuneACCESS table with in-frame rearrangements only. Some clones are missing; in checked studies, unresolved V genes explain under half, and the rest has no known cause. The DNA was the basis for D and trimming; V, J and clone size are from that table. A total of about 140,000 clones appear in this sample, around 86% of them only once. The top ten clones comprise about 4.2% of the sample.

The CDR3 runs 15 amino acids, cysteine and phenylalanine included. The DNA shown is the 45-base CDR3, in frame from base 1. Via the germline V gene, CDR1 is MGHDK and CDR2 SYGVNS. A distance of 12 bases separates the germline ends of V and J, which lose 0 bases and 6 bases respectively. Sequenced material: peripheral blood. The rearrangement joined TRBV25-1 to TRBJ2-1; matching of 5 bases hints at TRBD2 as the D gene. This receptor was obtained from an elderly woman with acute or convalescent COVID-19. The nucleotides are TGTGCCAGCAGTGAATATAAGACGGCGGGCAATGAGCAGTTCTTC. Translated, it gives CASSEYKTAGNEQFF.